This T cell receptor beta chain was identified in a study of T-cell reconstitution after alpha-beta-depleted transplantation in children. Study results and limitations: Fresh T-cell production supplied most of the T-cell counts and diversity seen one year after transplant. At day 60, the high TCRbeta diversity found in some patients originated from recipient T cells and thymic progenitors that had survived. The origin of alpha-beta T cells about two months after transplant was reportedly several hundred expanded graft clones.

This CDR3 has 16 residues. Germline CDR1 and CDR2: SGHTA and FQGNSA. V dropped 3 bases and J dropped 4; count of bases not matched to a gene: 6. Preparing the TCRbeta library involved the use of unique molecular identifiers. Each CDR3 protein gets one entry after TCRdb re-called the PCR reads with MiXCR. This table holds 500,000 or so distinct CDR3 sequences, approximately 10% found once. This clonotype has only a few counts. Its specificity is unknown. This rearrangement joins TRBV7-2 to TRBJ2-2; 9 bases agree with TRBD1. The sequencing used PBMCs, mostly from graft donor cells, collected 180 days after TCRalphabeta/CD19-depleted stem cell transplant. The receptor's source is a female patient aged 2-9 years who had a stem cell transplant for aplastic anemia, so the T cells may come from the graft donor. The CDR3 DNA reads TGTGCCAGCAGCTTGGGACAGGGAGGTCGCACCGGGGAGCTGTTTTTT. It specifies CASSLGQGGRTGELFF.